What follows are 12 T cell receptor beta chains derived from one specimen sequenced in a study of blood T cell repertoires in COVID-19. Measured with immunoSEQ multiplex PCR; TCRdb has only the in-frame clones, and not every one. The profile shows around 75,000 clones, 85% to 90% of them singletons. Sequenced material: peripheral blood. The receptors were gathered from a human donor in a cohort sampled during active COVID-19.

The chain combines TRBV5-1 with TRBJ2-1, with D perhaps matching TRBD2 (6 bases). The ends were cut back, 2 bases at V and 7 bases at J, with 13 bases in the middle. The CDR3 is 14 amino acids. Germline CDR1 reads SGHRS; CDR2 reads YFSETQ. CDR3 sequence reads: CASSLRDSGNEQFF. The CDR3 DNA follows: TGCGCCAGCAGCTTACGGGACTCGGGTAATGAGCAGTTCTTC.

The chain has TRBV5-4 and TRBJ1-1; a weak D match, TRBD1 (6 bases). The CDR3 spans 14 residues. Germline CDR1 reads SGHNT; CDR2 reads YYREEE (reference sequence). Trimming shortened V by 4 bases and J by 3 bases, and 13 bases separated the two germline ends. CDR3 amino acids: CASSQRDKYTEAFF. Here the CDR3 DNA reads TGTGCCAGCAGCCAAAGGGACAAATACACTGAAGCTTTCTTT.

The rearrangement joins TRBV7-9 to TRBJ2-7, with 9 positions matching TRBD1. CDR3 length: 14 residues. With V trimmed by 9 bases and J by 0 bases, 6 bases remained unmatched. Looked up from germline, CDR1 is SEHNR and CDR2 is FQNEAQ (reference sequence). In DNA, the CDR3 is TGTGCCAGTTCCGGGACAGGGATCTCCTACGAGCAGTACTTC. Its translation: CASSGTGISYEQYF.

V and J are TRBV25-1 and TRBJ1-2; 9 bases align to TRBD1. This CDR3 comprises 17 residues. Germline V gives CDR1 MGHDK, CDR2 SYGVNS. Trimming at V came to 5 bases and at J to 5 bases, leaving 15 bases not matched to a gene. The CDR3 DNA follows: TGTGCCAGCAGTACCCGAATACGGGGACAGGGTTGGTATGGCTACACCTTC. Its translation: CASSTRIRGQGWYGYTF.

The rearrangement joins TRBV19 to TRBJ2-1; TRBD2 matches at 8 bases. This CDR3 is 15 amino acids long. Germline V lookup: CDR1 LNHDA, CDR2 SQIVND (reference sequence). Unmatched junction bases numbered 4, after V lost 3 bases and J lost 3 bases. The CDR3 nucleotides are TGTGCCAGTAGTATTGGGGGACTAGTCTACAATGAGCAGTTCTTC. Its translation: CASSIGGLVYNEQFF.

This CDR3 is CASSDLSSGGPRGGQFF. The CDR3 DNA sequence: TGTGCCAGCAGTGATTTATCTAGCGGGGGGCCCCGGGGTGGGCAGTTCTTC. The rearrangement links TRBV6-1 to TRBJ2-1, with 11 bases identical to TRBD2. Germline V lookup: CDR1 MNHNS, CDR2 SASEGT. The V and J ends lost 3 bases and 12 bases, in that order; junction bases with no gene match: 16. The CDR3 totals 17 residues.

This rearrangement joins TRBV3-1 (or the pseudogene TRBV3-2) to TRBJ1-1, with 7 bases fitting TRBD1. Germline assignment: CDR1 LGHDT and CDR2 YNNKEL (reference sequence). Losses at the gene ends were 2 bases for V and 2 bases for J; bases not matched to a gene: 5. The CDR3 totals 15 residues. The CDR3 DNA follows: TGTGCCAGCAGCCAATACGCAGGGGGAAACACTGAAGCTTTCTTT. Translated, it gives CASSQYAGGNTEAFF.

The gene calls are TRBV5-4 and TRBJ2-3; TRBD2 agrees at 12 bases. With 1 base clipped from V and 2 bases from J, the junction kept 5 bases outside the gene matches. The CDR3 spans 17 residues. CDR1 is SGHNT, CDR2 YYREEE, per germline (reference sequence). The CDR3 region is CASSLRLAGVSTDTQYF. CDR3 coding DNA: TGTGCCAGCAGCTTGAGACTAGCGGGGGTGTCCACAGATACGCAGTATTTT.

J is TRBJ1-1 and V is TRBV27; 7 nucleotides agree with TRBD1. V lost 8 bases, J lost 4 bases, and 7 bases stayed unmatched. This CDR3 comprises 13 residues. Germline V gene sequence: CDR1 MNHEY, CDR2 SMNVEV (reference sequence). CDR3 region: CASRSAGGTEAFF. The CDR3 region has the DNA TGTGCCAGCCGGTCTGCAGGGGGCACTGAAGCTTTCTTT.

This clone was picked up one time. V gene TRBV28 combines with J gene TRBJ2-3; TRBD2 aligns across 16 bases. The V segment lost 4 bases and the J segment 5 bases; nucleotides outside the gene matches: 9. CDR1 and CDR2 from the germline V gene are MDHEN and SYDVKM. The CDR3 extends over 18 amino acids. This chain's CDR3 is CASSSGQGLAGGIDTQYF. The CDR3 DNA follows: TGTGCCAGCAGTTCTGGACAGGGACTAGCGGGAGGGATAGATACGCAGTATTTT.

The CDR3: CASGVDRVGQPQHF. The CDR3 nucleotides are TGTGCCAGCGGCGTAGACAGGGTTGGGCAGCCCCAGCATTTT. The rearrangement joins TRBV6-5 to TRBJ1-5, with 7 bases fitting TRBD1. Per the germline V gene, CDR1 is MNHEY and CDR2 is SVGAGI. V gave up 8 bases and J gave up 7 bases; unmatched junction bases: 11. The CDR3 is made up of 14 amino acids.

The chain couples TRBV9 to TRBJ2-1, with TRBD2 matching 13 bases. This CDR3 is built from 13 residues. Per the germline V gene, CDR1 is SGDLS and CDR2 is YYNGEE. V lost 4 bases, J lost 12 bases, and 4 bases stayed unmatched. CDR3 nucleotide sequence: TGTGCCAGCAGCTCCGGACTAGCGGGAGCGCAGTTCTTC. Amino acids: CASSSGLAGAQFF. The variable domain in full, with the rest retrieved from reference TRBV9 and TRBJ2-1, is DSGVTQTPKHLITATGQRVTLRCSPRSGDLSVYWYQQSLDQGLQFLIQYYNGEERAKGNILERFSAQQFPDLHSELNLSSLELGDSALYFCASSSGLAGAQFFGPGTRLTVL.